This T cell receptor (beta chain) was retrieved from a study of blood T cell repertoires in COVID-19. Study details: The United States, Italy and Spain provided the acute and convalescent COVID-19 samples. From T cells, B-cell-depleted T cells, or PBMCs came the material, which was cDNA or gDNA.

The CDR3 is 14 residues long. From germline, CDR1 is LGHDT and CDR2 YNNKEL (reference sequence). Trimming cost V 1 base and J 8 bases, with 12 bases left between them. Per the original data handling: It was from reference gene primer amplification that nucleated cell counts were estimated. Sequenced by immunoSEQ multiplex PCR; TCRdb stores in-frame clones only, minus some. That table furnishes V, J and clone size, whereas the DNA furnished D and trimming. The sample carries about 210,000 clones, approximately 86% recorded once. The TCR sequence derives from a man aged 18 to 35 with active or convalescent COVID-19. The chain is built from TRBV3-1 (or the pseudogene TRBV3-2) and TRBJ2-1; D is possibly TRBD2 (6 bases). Sequenced material: peripheral blood. The CDR3 here is CASSQGREVHEQFF. The CDR3 DNA is TGTGCCAGCAGCCAAGGCAGGGAGGTCCATGAGCAGTTCTTC.